These 17 T cell receptor beta chains were all obtained from the same sample, sequenced in a study of cytomegalovirus exposure and HLA in healthy donors (dated by TCRdb to about 2017). The method behind the library was the immunoSEQ multiplex PCR assay. A mixture of 60 forward primers for TCR Vbeta segments and 13 reverse primers for TCR Jbeta segments was used in the multiplex PCR. The clones in this table, taken by TCRdb from immuneACCESS, are in-frame only. Not every clone is retained; where verified, under half of the shortfall comes from an unresolved V gene, and the cause of the rest is unknown. A total of some 150,000 clones appear in this sample, about 80% of them only once. In total, the top ten clones hold roughly 1.4% of the sample. Source material: PBMCs. These receptors were collected from a man aged 25-40 years in good health and CMV-seropositive.

The rearrangement uses TRBV18 and TRBJ2-1; D call uncertain. The V end was cut by 1 base, the J end by 0 bases, with 10 bases between. This CDR3 comprises 16 residues. CDR1 is KGHSH and CDR2 is LQKENI in the germline V gene. The CDR3 loop reads CASSPRTQSSYNEQFF. The CDR3 DNA is TGTGCCAGCTCACCACGTACACAAAGCTCCTACAATGAGCAGTTCTTC.

This clone was recorded once. The chain carries TRBV5-5 and TRBJ2-3; no clear D gene. Germline CDR1 reads SGHKS; CDR2 reads YYEKEE (reference sequence). The ends were cut back, 0 bases at V and 4 bases at J, with 12 bases in the middle. The CDR3 contains 15 residues. The CDR3 bases are TGTGCCAGCAGCTTGGCCATTTCCGAGGCAGATACGCAGTATTTT. Protein: CASSLAISEADTQYF.

This clone was found a few times. The V gene is TRBV5-1, the J gene TRBJ1-1, with a weak D call TRBD1 (6 bases). The V gene lost 4 bases and the J gene lost 0 bases, with 16 bases spanning the gap. CDR3 length equals 16 residues. CDR1 is SGHRS and CDR2 is YFSETQ in the germline V gene. The DNA of the CDR3 is TGCGCCAGCAGCCACGGACAGACCAACTTGAACACTGAAGCTTTCTTT. This gives the protein CASSHGQTNLNTEAFF.

The gene calls are TRBV18 and TRBJ1-1; 7 nucleotides agree with TRBD1. V lost 5 bases, J lost 1 base, and 10 bases stayed unmatched. The CDR3 runs to 16 residues. CDR1 is KGHSH, CDR2 LQKENI, per germline. CDR3 region: CASSTSQGLGNTEAFF. The CDR3 DNA is TGTGCCAGCTCAACATCACAGGGGTTGGGGAACACTGAAGCTTTCTTT.

This rearrangement joins TRBV6-5 to TRBJ1-1, with TRBD1 identical over 8 bases. Germline CDR1 and CDR2: MNHEY and SVGAGI. The CDR3 runs to 15 residues. Trimming took 2 bases from V and 4 from J; bases not matched to a gene: 6. CDR3 loop: CASSYEVQGATEAFF. The CDR3 bases are TGTGCCAGCAGTTACGAGGTCCAGGGGGCCACTGAAGCTTTCTTT.

V gene TRBV28 combines with J gene TRBJ1-5, with 7 positions matching TRBD1. This CDR3 is built from 15 residues. V shed 6 bases and J 5 bases; nucleotides not matched to a gene: 10. Germline CDR1 reads MDHEN; CDR2 reads SYDVKM. As DNA, the CDR3 is TGTGCCAGCAGCCTACAGGGGAGTCGGGATCAGCCCCAGCATTTT. Its translation: CASSLQGSRDQPQHF.

The chain recombines TRBV27 with TRBJ2-7, with 8 bases aligning to TRBD2. J gave up 5 bases and V 5 bases, and 5 bases lay outside the gene matches. Germline CDR1 and CDR2: MNHEY and SMNVEV (reference sequence). The CDR3 totals 13 residues. For the CDR3, the DNA is TGTGCCAGCAGTCCCTGGCGGGGGGACGAGCAGTACTTC. It yields the protein CASSPWRGDEQYF.

The chain employs TRBV7-8 and TRBJ2-7, with D maybe TRBD1 (6 bases). V gave up 5 bases and J gave up 0 bases, with 14 bases separating them. The CDR3 totals 15 residues. The germline V gene has CDR1 SGHVS and CDR2 FQNEAQ. The CDR3 bases are TGTGCCAGCAGCGCCATGTGGGACAACTCCTACGAGCAGTACTTC. Its protein product is CASSAMWDNSYEQYF.

This chain connects TRBV2 to TRBJ2-3; 13 bases are shared with TRBD2. Trimming cost V 9 bases and J 2 bases; bases outside gene matches: 2. The germline V gene has CDR1 SNHLY and CDR2 FYNNEI. The CDR3 runs 14 residues. The CDR3 sequence: CASGTSGITDTQYF. The DNA of the CDR3 is TGTGCCAGTGGGACTAGCGGGATCACAGATACGCAGTATTTT.

V gene TRBV19 combines with J gene TRBJ2-2; 7 nucleotides line up with TRBD1. V shed 6 bases, J shed 4 bases, and the junction held 11 bases outside the gene matches. The CDR3 length is 16 residues. Germline CDR1 is LNHDA and CDR2 is SQIVND (reference sequence). The DNA for the CDR3 is TGTGCCAGTAGCGCCTCCGGGACAGCATTCACCGGGGAGCTGTTTTTT. This translates into CASSASGTAFTGELFF.

Points on this clone: An end of the junction does not agree with germline; a read error may underlie this. V and J are TRBV7-9 and TRBJ2-7; 14 bases are a match to TRBD2. Germline V gives CDR1 SEHNR, CDR2 FQNEAQ (reference sequence). The length of the CDR3 is 17 residues. DNA of the CDR3: TGTTCCAGCAGCTTCGGGACTAGCGGGAGAAGGGTAGACGAGCAGTACTTC. As protein: CSSSFGTSGRRVDEQYF. Drawing the rest from reference TRBV7-9 and TRBJ2-7, the complete variable domain is DTGVSQNPRHKITKRGQNVTFRCDPISEHNRLYWYRQTLGQGPEFLTYFQNEAQLEKSRLLSDRFSAERPKGSFSTLEIQRTEQGDSAMYLCSSSFGTSGRRVDEQYFGPGTRLTVT.

The genes are TRBV29-1 and TRBJ1-2; 10 nucleotides agree with TRBD1. CDR1 is SQVTM, CDR2 ANQGSEA, per germline. The CDR3 extends over 13 amino acids. The V segment lost 5 bases and the J segment 2 bases; nucleotides outside the gene matches: 2. The CDR3 DNA is TGCAGCGTTAAGGACAGGGGGAACTATGGCTACACCTTC. Translated: CSVKDRGNYGYTF.

This clone was observed a single time. The CDR3 DNA reads TGTGCCAGCAATCCTACCTTGACAGGGGATTCACCCCTCCACTTT. Residues: CASNPTLTGDSPLHF. V usage is TRBV6-1 and J usage is TRBJ1-6; 8 nucleotides match TRBD1. Germline loops: CDR1 MNHNS, CDR2 SASEGT. The trim removed 7 bases at V and 8 bases at J, leaving 10 bases unmatched. The CDR3 is 15 amino acids.

This clone appeared once. The V call is TRBV19, the J call TRBJ1-1; no reliable D call. The CDR3 covers 16 residues. The V gene's germline CDR1 is LNHDA and CDR2 SQIVND (reference sequence). V was clipped by 1 base and J by 3 bases, with 15 bases between them. The CDR3 DNA follows: TGTGCCAGTAGTATAGGTTTCCGGGATGCGGACACTGAAGCTTTCTTT. Translated, it gives CASSIGFRDADTEAFF.

This clone was counted between two and nine times. V gene TRBV10-1 combines with J gene TRBJ1-1; perhaps TRBD1 as D (6 bases). Germline V gene lookup returns CDR1 WNHNN and CDR2 SYGVQD (reference sequence). The V gene lost 4 bases and the J gene lost 4 bases, with 10 bases spanning the gap. CDR3 length equals 13 residues. The DNA of the CDR3 is TGCGCCAGCAGTGTAGGCAGGGGCACTGAAGCTTTCTTT. Amino acids: CASSVGRGTEAFF.

The chain uses TRBV7-2 and TRBJ2-7; 8 bases are a match to TRBD2. Trimming at V came to 3 bases and at J to 2 bases, leaving 3 bases not matched to a gene. This CDR3 is 14 amino acids long. Germline V CDR1 and CDR2: SGHTA, FQGNSA. The CDR3 spells CASSFGRAPYEQYF. CDR3 bases: TGTGCCAGCAGCTTCGGGAGGGCTCCCTACGAGCAGTACTTC.

The chain joins TRBV6-1 to TRBJ1-2; 8 nucleotides match TRBD1. J was trimmed by 4 bases and V by 5 bases; bases with no gene match: 3. Germline CDR1 MNHNS, CDR2 SASEGT. The length of the CDR3 is 13 residues. CDR3 nucleotide sequence: TGTGCCAGCAGTAAGGACAGGGTCTATGGCTACACCTTC. It yields the protein CASSKDRVYGYTF.